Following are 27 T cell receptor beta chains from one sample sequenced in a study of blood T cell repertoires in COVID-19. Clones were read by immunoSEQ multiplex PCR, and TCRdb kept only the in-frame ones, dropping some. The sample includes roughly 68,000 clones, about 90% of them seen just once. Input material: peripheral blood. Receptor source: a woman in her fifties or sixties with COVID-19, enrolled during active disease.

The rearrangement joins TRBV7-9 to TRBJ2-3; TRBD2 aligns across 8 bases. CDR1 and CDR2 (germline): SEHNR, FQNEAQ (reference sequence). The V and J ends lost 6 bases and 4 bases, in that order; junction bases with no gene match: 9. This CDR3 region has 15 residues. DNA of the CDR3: TGTGCCAGCAGACGGACGGGACTAGACTCAGATACGCAGTATTTT. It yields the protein CASRRTGLDSDTQYF.

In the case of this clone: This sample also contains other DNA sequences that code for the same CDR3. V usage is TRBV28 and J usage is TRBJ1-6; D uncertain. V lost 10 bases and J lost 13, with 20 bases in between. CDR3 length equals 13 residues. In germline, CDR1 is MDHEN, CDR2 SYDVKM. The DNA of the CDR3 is TGTGCCACCTCGACCGGAGCTCCTGTCCCCCTCCACTTT. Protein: CATSTGAPVPLHF.

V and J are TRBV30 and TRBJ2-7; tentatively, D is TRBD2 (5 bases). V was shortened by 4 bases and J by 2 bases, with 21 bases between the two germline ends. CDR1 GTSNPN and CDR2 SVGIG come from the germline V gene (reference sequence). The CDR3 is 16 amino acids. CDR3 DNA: TGTGCCTGGATGAGCGGACCCCCCGGCGGACCCTACGAGCAGTACTTC. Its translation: CAWMSGPPGGPYEQYF.

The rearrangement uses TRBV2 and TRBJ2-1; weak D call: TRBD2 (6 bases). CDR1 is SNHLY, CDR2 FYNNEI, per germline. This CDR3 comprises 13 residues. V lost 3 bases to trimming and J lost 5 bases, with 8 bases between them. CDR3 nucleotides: TGTGCCAGCAGTGATGCGGGAAACAATGAGCAGTTCTTC. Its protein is CASSDAGNNEQFF.

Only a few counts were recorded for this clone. The CDR3 bases are TGTGCCACCTTACCCGCGGGGGGCAAATTCTATAATTCACCCCTCCACTTT. This sequence encodes CATLPAGGKFYNSPLHF. The chain couples TRBV28 to TRBJ1-6; tentative D call: TRBD1 (6 bases). This CDR3 comprises 17 residues. CDR1 MDHEN and CDR2 SYDVKM come from the germline V gene. Between the trimmed V and J ends, which lost 10 bases and 3 bases, there was a span of 22 bases.

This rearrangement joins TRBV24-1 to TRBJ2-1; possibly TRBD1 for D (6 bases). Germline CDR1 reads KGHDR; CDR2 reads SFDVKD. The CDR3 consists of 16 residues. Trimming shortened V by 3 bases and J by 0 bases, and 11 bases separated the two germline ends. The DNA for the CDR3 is TGTGCCACCAGTGATAGGACAGTCTTCTCCTACAATGAGCAGTTCTTC. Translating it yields CATSDRTVFSYNEQFF.

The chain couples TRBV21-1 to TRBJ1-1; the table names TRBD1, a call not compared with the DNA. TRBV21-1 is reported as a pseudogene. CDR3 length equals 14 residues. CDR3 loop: CASSPQQGNTEAFF. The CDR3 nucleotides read TGTGCCAGCAGCCCTCAACAGGGGAACACTGAAGCTTTCTTT.

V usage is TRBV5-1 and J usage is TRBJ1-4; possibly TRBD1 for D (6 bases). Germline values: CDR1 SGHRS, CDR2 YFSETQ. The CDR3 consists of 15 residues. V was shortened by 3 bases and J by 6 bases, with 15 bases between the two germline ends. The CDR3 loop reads CASSYRGGRDEKLFF. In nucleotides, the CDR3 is TGCGCCAGCAGCTACCGCGGGGGCAGAGATGAAAAACTGTTTTTT.

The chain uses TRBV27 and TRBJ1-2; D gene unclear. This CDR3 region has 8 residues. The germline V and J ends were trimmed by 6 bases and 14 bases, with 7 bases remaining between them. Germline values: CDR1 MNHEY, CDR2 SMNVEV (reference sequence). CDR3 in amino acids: CASSSLTF. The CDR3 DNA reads TGTGCCAGCAGCTCCCTAACCTTC.

CDR3 in DNA: TGTGCCAGCTCACTGTCAGATTTTGGCTACACCTTC. This gives the protein CASSLSDFGYTF. The chain employs TRBV18 and TRBJ1-2, with D unresolved. CDR3 length equals 12 residues. Per germline, CDR1 KGHSH and CDR2 LQKENI. Trimming took off 4 bases at V and 7 bases at J, with 10 bases between the two ends.

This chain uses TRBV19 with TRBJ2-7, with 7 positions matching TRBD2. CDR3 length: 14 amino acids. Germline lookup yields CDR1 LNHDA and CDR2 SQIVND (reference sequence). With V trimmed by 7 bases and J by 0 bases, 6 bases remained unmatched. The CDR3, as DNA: TGTGCCAGTAAACGCGGGAGCTACTCCTACGAGCAGTACTTC. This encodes CASKRGSYSYEQYF. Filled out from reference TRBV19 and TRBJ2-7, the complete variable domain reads DGGITQSPKYLFRKEGQNVTLSCEQNLNHDAMYWYRQDPGQGLRLIYYSQIVNDFQKGDIAEGYSVSREKKESFPLTVTSAQKNPTAFYLCASKRGSYSYEQYFGPGTRLTVT.

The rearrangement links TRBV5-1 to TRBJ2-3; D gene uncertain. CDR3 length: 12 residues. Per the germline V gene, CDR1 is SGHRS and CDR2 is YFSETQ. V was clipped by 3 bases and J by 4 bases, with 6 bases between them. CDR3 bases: TGCGCCAGCAGCTCGACATCAGATACGCAGTATTTT. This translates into CASSSTSDTQYF.

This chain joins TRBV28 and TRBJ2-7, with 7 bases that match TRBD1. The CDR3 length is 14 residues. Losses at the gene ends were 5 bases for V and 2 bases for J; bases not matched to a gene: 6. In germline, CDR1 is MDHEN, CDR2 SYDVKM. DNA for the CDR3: TGTGCCAGCAGTCCCGGGACAGCAGCCTACGAGCAGTACTTC. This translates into CASSPGTAAYEQYF.

The DNA for the CDR3 is TGTGCCAGCAGCTTAGTAGCTAGGAGGCATGAGCAGTTCTTC. Its protein product is CASSLVARRHEQFF. The J gene is TRBJ2-1, the V gene TRBV7-2; TRBD2 might be the D (5 bases). Trimming left V 1 base short and J 8 bases short, with 12 bases between. There are 14 residues in the CDR3. Looked up from germline, CDR1 is SGHTA and CDR2 is FQGNSA.

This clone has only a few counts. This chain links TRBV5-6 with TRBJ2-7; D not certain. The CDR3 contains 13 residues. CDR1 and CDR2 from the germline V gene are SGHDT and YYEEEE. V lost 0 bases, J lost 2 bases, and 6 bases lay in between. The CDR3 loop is CASSLATTYEQYF. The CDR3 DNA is TGTGCCAGCAGCTTGGCCACTACCTACGAGCAGTACTTC. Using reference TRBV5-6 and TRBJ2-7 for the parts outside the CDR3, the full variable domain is DAGVTQSPTHLIKTRGQQVTLRCSPKSGHDTVSWYQQALGQGPQFIFQYYEEEERQRGNFPDRFSGHQFPNYSSELNVNALLLGDSALYLCASSLATTYEQYFGPGTRLTVT.

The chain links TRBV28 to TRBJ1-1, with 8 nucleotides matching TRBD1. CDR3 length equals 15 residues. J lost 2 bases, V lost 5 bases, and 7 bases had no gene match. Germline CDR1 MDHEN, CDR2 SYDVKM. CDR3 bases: TGTGCCAGCAGTCCCCCAGGACAGGGTAACACTGAAGCTTTCTTT. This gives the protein CASSPPGQGNTEAFF.

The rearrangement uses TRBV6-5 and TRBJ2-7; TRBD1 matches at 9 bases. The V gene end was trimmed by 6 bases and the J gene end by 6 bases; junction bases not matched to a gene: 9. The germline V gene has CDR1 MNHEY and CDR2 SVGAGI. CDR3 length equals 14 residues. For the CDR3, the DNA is TGTGCCAGCAGACCCGGGGACAGGGTGCGCGAGCAGTACTTC. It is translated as CASRPGDRVREQYF.

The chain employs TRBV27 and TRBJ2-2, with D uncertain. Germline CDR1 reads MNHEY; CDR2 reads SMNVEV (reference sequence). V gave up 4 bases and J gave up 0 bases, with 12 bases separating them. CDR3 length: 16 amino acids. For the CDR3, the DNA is TGTGCCAGCAGTTCCACTAAGCCGTCGAACACCGGGGAGCTGTTTTTT. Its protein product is CASSSTKPSNTGELFF.

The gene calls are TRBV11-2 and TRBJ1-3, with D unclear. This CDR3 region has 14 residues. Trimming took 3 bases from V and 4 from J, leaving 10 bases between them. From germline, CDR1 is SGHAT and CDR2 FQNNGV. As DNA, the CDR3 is TGTGCCAGCAGCTTCTCGGGGTCGGGAAACACCATATATTTT. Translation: CASSFSGSGNTIYF. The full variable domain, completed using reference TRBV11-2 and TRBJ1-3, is EAGVAQSPRYKIIEKRQSVAFWCNPISGHATLYWYQQILGQGPKLLIQFQNNGVVDDSQLPKDRFSAERLKGVDSTLKIQPAKLEDSAVYLCASSFSGSGNTIYFGEGSWLTVV.

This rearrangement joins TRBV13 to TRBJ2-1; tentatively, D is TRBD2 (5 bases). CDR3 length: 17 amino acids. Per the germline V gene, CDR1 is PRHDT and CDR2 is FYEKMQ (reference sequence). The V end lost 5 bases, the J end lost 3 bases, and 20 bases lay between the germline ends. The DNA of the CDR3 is TGTGCCAGCAGCCCTCCTTGGGAGTCCGAGGACTACAATGAGCAGTTCTTC. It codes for CASSPPWESEDYNEQFF.

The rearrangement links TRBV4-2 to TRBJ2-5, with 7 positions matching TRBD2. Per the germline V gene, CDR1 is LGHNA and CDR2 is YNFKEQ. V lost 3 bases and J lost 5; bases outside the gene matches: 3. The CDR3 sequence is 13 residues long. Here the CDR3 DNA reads TGTGCCAGCAGCCAGACTAGCCGGGAGACCCAGTACTTC. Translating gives CASSQTSRETQYF.

For the CDR3, the DNA is TGCAGCGCTGGGACAGGGGAGTACGAGCAGTACTTC. This encodes CSAGTGEYEQYF. The gene calls are TRBV29-1 and TRBJ2-7; 10 positions match TRBD1. Trimming took 7 bases from V and 4 from J; bases not matched to a gene: 4. Germline loops: CDR1 SQVTM, CDR2 ANQGSEA. This CDR3 has 12 amino acids.

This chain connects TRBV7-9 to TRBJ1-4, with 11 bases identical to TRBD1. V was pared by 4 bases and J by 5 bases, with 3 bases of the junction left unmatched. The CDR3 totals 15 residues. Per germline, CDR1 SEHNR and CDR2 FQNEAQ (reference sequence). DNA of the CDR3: TGTGCCAGCAGCTCGGACAGGGGGCGAAATGAAAAACTGTTTTTT. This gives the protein CASSSDRGRNEKLFF.

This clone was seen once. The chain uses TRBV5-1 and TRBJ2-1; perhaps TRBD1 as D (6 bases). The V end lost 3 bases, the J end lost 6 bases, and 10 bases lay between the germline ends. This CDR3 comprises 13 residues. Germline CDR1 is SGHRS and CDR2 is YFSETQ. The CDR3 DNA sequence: TGCGCCAGCAGCTGGGGGCCTAGCAATGAGCAGTTCTTC. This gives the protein CASSWGPSNEQFF.

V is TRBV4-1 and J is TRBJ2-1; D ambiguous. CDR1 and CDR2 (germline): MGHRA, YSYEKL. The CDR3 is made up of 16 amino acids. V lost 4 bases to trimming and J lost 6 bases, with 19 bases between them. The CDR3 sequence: CASSLLRLSPVNEQFF. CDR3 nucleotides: TGCGCCAGCAGCCTTCTCAGGCTCTCCCCGGTCAATGAGCAGTTCTTC.

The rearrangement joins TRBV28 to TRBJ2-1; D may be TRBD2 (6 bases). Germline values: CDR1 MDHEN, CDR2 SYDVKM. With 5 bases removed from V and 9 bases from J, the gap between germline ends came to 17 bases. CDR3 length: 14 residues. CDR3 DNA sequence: TGTGCCAGCAGTCCCTTGGCTAGCGCATTTGAGCAGTTCTTC. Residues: CASSPLASAFEQFF. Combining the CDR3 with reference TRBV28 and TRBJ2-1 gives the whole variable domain DVKVTQSSRYLVKRTGEKVFLECVQDMDHENMFWYRQDPGLGLRLIYFSYDVKMKEKGDIPEGYSVSREKKERFSLILESASTNQTSMYLCASSPLASAFEQFFGPGTRLTVL.

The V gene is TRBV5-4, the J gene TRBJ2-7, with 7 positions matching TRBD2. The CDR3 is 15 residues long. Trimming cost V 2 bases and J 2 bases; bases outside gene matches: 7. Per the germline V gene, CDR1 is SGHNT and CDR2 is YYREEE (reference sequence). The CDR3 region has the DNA TGTGCCAGCAGCTTACCGGGACTACGACCCTACGAGCAGTACTTC. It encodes CASSLPGLRPYEQYF.